This is a list of T cell receptor beta chains from one sample in a study of HIV-infected patients and healthy controls. TCRdb called the 5' RACE reads again in MiXCR, with one record for every CDR3 protein. The sample has 19,000 or so distinct CDR3 sequences; roughly 9% are singletons. The sequenced material came from blood. The receptors originated from an adult in good health. CDR3s include the opening cysteine and the closing phenylalanine or tryptophan. D genes are given only for firm matches. Clone size is not always given. Where it is, it says once, few, many or a class for expanded clones.

clone size | J gene | V gene | D gene | CDR3 DNA | CDR3 protein
medium-sized | TRBJ2-7 | TRBV20-1 | TRBD2 | TGCAGTTCCCGACCTAGCGGGTTCTCCTACGAGCAGTACTTC | CSSRPSGFSYEQYF
many | TRBJ2-5 | TRBV20-1 | TRBD2 | TGCAGTGCTAAGACTAGCGGGAGGCCCGTTTGGGGGGACCAGTACTTC | CSAKTSGRPVWGDQYF
medium-sized | TRBJ1-1 | TRBV28 | TRBD1 | TGTGCCAGCATCCCTTGGGGACAGGGGGCCACTGAAGCTTTCTTT | CASIPWGQGATEAFF
- | TRBJ1-1 | TRBV24-1 | TRBD1 | TGTGCCACCGCCCGGACAGGGGAAACTGAAGCTTTCTTT | CATARTGETEAFF
- | TRBJ2-7 | TRBV11-2 | - | TGTGCCAGCAGCCCGGACTGGAGCTCCTACGAGCAGTACTTC | CASSPDWSSYEQYF
medium-sized | TRBJ2-1 | TRBV27 | - | TGTGCCAGCAGTTTGACCGGGGAATCCTACAATGAGCAGTTCTTC | CASSLTGESYNEQFF
medium-sized | TRBJ2-3 | TRBV12-3/TRBV12-4 | - | TGTGCCAGCAGTTTGGGATATTCAGATACGCAGTATTTT | CASSLGYSDTQYF
- | TRBJ2-7 | TRBV6-2/TRBV6-3 | - | TGTGCCAGCAGCATCCGACGGGAGTCCTACGAGCAGTACTTC | CASSIRRESYEQYF
medium-sized | TRBJ1-5 | TRBV7-2 | - | TGTGCCAGCAGCTTAGACAGGGCCCTTGGGCAGCCCCAGCATTTT | CASSLDRALGQPQHF
- | TRBJ2-1 | TRBV3-1 | TRBD2 | TGTGCCAGCAGCGAGCGGGACCCGTACAATGAGCAGTTCTTC | CASSERDPYNEQFF
- | TRBJ2-5 | TRBV7-2 | - | TGTGCCAGCAGCTTAGGACGGGAGACCCAGTACTTC | CASSLGRETQYF
many | TRBJ1-1 | TRBV7-2 | - | TGTGCCAGCAGCATAAGGACAGAGATGAACACTGAAGCTTTCTTT | CASSIRTEMNTEAFF
many | TRBJ2-7 | TRBV18 | - | TGTGCCAGCTCCCTAGGGAACACCTACGAGCAGTACTTC | CASSLGNTYEQYF
medium-sized | TRBJ2-3 | TRBV5-6 | TRBD2 | TGTGCCAGCAGCTTGGTTGCGGGAGCAGATACGCAGTATTTT | CASSLVAGADTQYF
many | TRBJ2-1 | TRBV5-4 | TRBD1 | TGTGCCAGCAGCTTGCCCCAGACAGGGGGCAATGAGCAGTTCTTC | CASSLPQTGGNEQFF
many | TRBJ2-1 | TRBV25-1 | TRBD1 | TGTGCCAGCAGTGACCGGGACAGGTGGCACAATGAGCAGTTCTTC | CASSDRDRWHNEQFF
many | TRBJ2-2 | TRBV27 | - | TGTGCCAGTCTCTCGGATGGGGTAGGGACCGGGGAGCTGTTTTTT | CASLSDGVGTGELFF
medium-sized | TRBJ2-1 | TRBV10-2 | - | TGCGCCAGCAGTGACCCAGGGAGTCCCACCAATGAGCAGTTCTTC | CASSDPGSPTNEQFF
many | TRBJ2-1 | TRBV29-1 | - | TGCAGCGTTGGGTATAAGAGGACAGAGAACTACAATGAGCAGTTCTTC | CSVGYKRTENYNEQFF
medium-sized | TRBJ2-4 | TRBV10-3 | - | TGTGCCATCAGGCAGGGAGGGGGACCCAAAAACATTCAGTACTTC | CAIRQGGGPKNIQYF
medium-sized | TRBJ1-2 | TRBV12-3/TRBV12-4 | - | TGTGCCAGCAGTTTAACCAGGGACTATGGCTACACCTTC | CASSLTRDYGYTF
many | TRBJ2-6 | TRBV7-3 | - | TGTGCCAGCAGCTTAATCGCGGGCCCGTCTGGGGCCAACGTCCTGACTTTC | CASSLIAGPSGANVLTF
few | TRBJ2-5 | TRBV20-1 | - | TGCAGTGCTAGAGCGGAGCTCTTGGGGTACCAAGAGACCCAGTACTTC | CSARAELLGYQETQYF
few | TRBJ2-3 | TRBV15 | - | TGTGCCACCAGCAGAGGGGTCGGGGGGCGGACATCGGATACGCAGTATTTT | CATSRGVGGRTSDTQYF
many | TRBJ2-3 | TRBV7-2 | - | TGTGCCAGCAGCTTAGTTACGGGGGCCGCTCAATATTTT | CASSLVTGAAQYF
- | TRBJ2-5 | TRBV20-1 | - | TGCAGTGCCTCCGGGACCCTCCAAGAGACCCAGTACTTC | CSASGTLQETQYF